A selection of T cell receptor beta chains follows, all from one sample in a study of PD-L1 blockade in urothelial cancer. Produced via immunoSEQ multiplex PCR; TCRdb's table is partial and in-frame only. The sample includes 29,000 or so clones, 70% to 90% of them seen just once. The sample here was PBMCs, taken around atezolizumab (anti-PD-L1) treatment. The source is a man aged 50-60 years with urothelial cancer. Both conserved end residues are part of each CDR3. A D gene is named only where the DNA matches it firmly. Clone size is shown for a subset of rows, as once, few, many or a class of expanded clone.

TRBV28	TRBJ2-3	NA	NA	TGTGCCAGCAGCCTTCTGGGGGGAGGATACACAGATACGCAGTATTTT	CASSLLGGGYTDTQYF
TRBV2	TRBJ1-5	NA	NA	TGTGCCAGCAGAGAGCAGGGAGGAGGCAATCAGCCCCAGCATTTT	CASREQGGGNQPQHF
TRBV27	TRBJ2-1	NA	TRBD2	TGTGCCAGCAGTATTAGCGGGGGGGCCTACAATGAGCAGTTCTTC	CASSISGGAYNEQFF
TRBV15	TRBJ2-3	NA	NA	TGTGCCACCAGCAGAGATCGGACCGGGGTGAGCACAGATACGCAGTATTTT	CATSRDRTGVSTDTQYF
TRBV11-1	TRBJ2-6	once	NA	TGTGCCAGCAGCTCCGATTTAGGGCAGGGGAGTGCTGGGGCCAACGTCCTGACTTTC	CASSSDLGQGSAGANVLTF
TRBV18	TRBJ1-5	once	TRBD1	TGTGCCAGCTCACCAGTACAGGGGGCTTCGCCCCAGCATTTT	CASSPVQGASPQHF
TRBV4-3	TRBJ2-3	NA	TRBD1	TGCGCCAGCAGCCAAGGGACTCGAGGGGGCATCATAGATACGCAGTATTTT	CASSQGTRGGIIDTQYF
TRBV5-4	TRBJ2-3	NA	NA	TGTGCCAGCAGCTTCGGCGGTCCGCCAGATACGCAGTATTTT	CASSFGGPPDTQYF
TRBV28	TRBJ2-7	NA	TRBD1	TGTGCCAGCAGTTTACCCGACAGGGGGCTCTACGAGCAGTACTTC	CASSLPDRGLYEQYF
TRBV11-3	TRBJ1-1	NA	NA	TGTGCCAGCAGCCTCCAGGGACAGAACACTGAAGCTTTCTTT	CASSLQGQNTEAFF
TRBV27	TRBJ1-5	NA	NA	TGTGCCAGCAGTCCGTACCTAGGGGAAAGCAATCAGCCCCAGCATTTT	CASSPYLGESNQPQHF
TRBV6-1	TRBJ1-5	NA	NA	TGTGCCAGCAGTGTCCAGGGGTGGAACAATCAGCCCCAGCATTTT	CASSVQGWNNQPQHF
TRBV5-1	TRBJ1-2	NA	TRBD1	TGCGCCAGCAGCTCGACTGGGACAGGGGCGATCTATGGCTACACCTTC	CASSSTGTGAIYGYTF
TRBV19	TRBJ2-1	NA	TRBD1	TGTGCCAGTAACCCGACAGGGACCGACTACAATGAGCAGTTCTTC	CASNPTGTDYNEQFF
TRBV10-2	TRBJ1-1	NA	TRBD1	TGCGCCACCCAAGACAGGGGAGGGCGTAAAGCTTTCTTT	CATQDRGGRKAFF
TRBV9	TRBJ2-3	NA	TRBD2	TGTGCCAGCAGCGGCGCCCCCCTACGGGAGGGAACAGATACGCAGTATTTT	CASSGAPLREGTDTQYF
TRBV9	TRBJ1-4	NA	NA	TGTGCCAGCAGCGTAGGGCTGCAAACTAATGAAAAACTGTTTTTT	CASSVGLQTNEKLFF
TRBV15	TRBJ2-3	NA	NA	TGTGCCACCAGCAGAGTCCTAGCGACTAGCACAGATACGCAGTATTTT	CATSRVLATSTDTQYF
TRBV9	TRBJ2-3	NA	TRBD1	TGTGCCAGCAGCGTAAACAGACAGGGGACAGATACGCAGTATTTT	CASSVNRQGTDTQYF
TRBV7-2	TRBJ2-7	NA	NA	TGTGCCAGCAGCCCCGCGGGGACGGCTGTCTACGAGCAGTACTTC	CASSPAGTAVYEQYF
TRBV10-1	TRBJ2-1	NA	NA	TGCGCCAGCAGTGAGTCGAGACAGGTCACGAACTACAATGAGCAGTTCTTC	CASSESRQVTNYNEQFF
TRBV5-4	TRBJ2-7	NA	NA	TGTGCCAGCAGCTTCCTGACAGGCCCCTACGAGCAGTACTTC	CASSFLTGPYEQYF
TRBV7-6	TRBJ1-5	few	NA	TGTGCCAGCAGCTTAGAGGTGGGGTGGGGGCCAGGGTGGAGCAATCAGCCCCAGCATTTT	CASSLEVGWGPGWSNQPQHF
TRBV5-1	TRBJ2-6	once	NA	TGCGCCAGCAGCCCCCGAGGGAAACCCTCTGGGGCCAACGTCCTGACTTTC	CASSPRGKPSGANVLTF
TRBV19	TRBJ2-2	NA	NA	TGTGCCAGTACAGGCCAAGGGGGAAACACCGGGGAGCTGTTTTTT	CASTGQGGNTGELFF